The present TCR beta chain was sequenced within a study of blood T cell repertoires in COVID-19. About the research overall: T cells, B-cell-depleted T cells, or PBMCs provided the cDNA or gDNA that served as material.

Seattle-derived patients entered the study during active infection and were followed longitudinally. After removal of 3 bases from V and 5 bases from J, the junction contained 7 bases not matched to a gene. Germline V gene lookup returns CDR1 MDHEN and CDR2 SYDVKM. The CDR3 length is 14 residues. In the authors' methods: Amplification from reference gene primers served as the basis for estimated nucleated cell counts. TCRdb's table, derived via immunoSEQ multiplex PCR, lists solely in-frame clones and lacks some. D and trimming were read from the DNA, whereas the V and J calls and clone size are those reported in that table. Among 80,000 to 100,000 clones listed, 74% were seen once.

The V and J genes are TRBV28 and TRBJ2-7; 7 bases are shared with TRBD1. The sequencing input was peripheral blood. The receptor was isolated from a man between 65 and 85 years old with COVID-19, enrolled during active disease. Here the CDR3 DNA reads TGTGCCAGCAGTTTCTCCAGGGGGAGAAACGAGCAGTACTTC. Translated: CASSFSRGRNEQYF.